The subject of this entry is one T cell receptor (beta chain). Its antigen is unidentified. Profiled with immunoSEQ multiplex PCR; TCRdb holds only in-frame clones, not every one. The repertoire holds 100,000 to 150,000 clones, 92% seen once, with roughly 0.85% in the top ten. The data are from a study of OX40 agonist ivuxolimab in advanced cancers. Looked up from germline, CDR1 is SQVTM and CDR2 is ANQGSEA. This CDR3 spans 15 amino acids. The V gene lost 1 base and the J gene lost 3 bases, with 14 bases spanning the gap. Study observations and caveats: With doses of 0.1 to 3.0 mg/kg, CD4+ and CD8+ blood T cells had undergone clonal expansion by week 6. In CD8+ T cells, expanded clones were on average more numerous than in CD4+. Several nonresponders also turned out to have low normalized T-cell clonal expansion.

The sample in question was CD4+ or CD8+ T cells sorted from blood, obtained in a trial of the OX40 agonist ivuxolimab. The clonotype comes from an adult with an advanced solid tumor such as melanoma, head and neck, liver or kidney cancer. The rearrangement uses TRBV29-1 and TRBJ2-3; D is uncertain. The CDR3 DNA sequence: TGCAGCGTTGAAGCCCCCTCCCTTGCGACAGATACGCAGTATTTT. It is translated as CSVEAPSLATDTQYF.